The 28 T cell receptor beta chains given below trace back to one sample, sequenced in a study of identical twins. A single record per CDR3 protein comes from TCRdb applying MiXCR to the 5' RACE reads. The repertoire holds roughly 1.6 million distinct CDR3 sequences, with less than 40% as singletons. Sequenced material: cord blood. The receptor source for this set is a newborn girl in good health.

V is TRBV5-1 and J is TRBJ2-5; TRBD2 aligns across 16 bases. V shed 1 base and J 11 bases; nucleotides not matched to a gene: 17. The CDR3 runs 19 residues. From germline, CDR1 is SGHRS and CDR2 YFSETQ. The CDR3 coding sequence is TGCGCCAGCAGCTTGATGGGACTAGCGGGAGGGGGGTCCTACAATGAGCAGTACTTC. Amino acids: CASSLMGLAGGGSYNEQYF.

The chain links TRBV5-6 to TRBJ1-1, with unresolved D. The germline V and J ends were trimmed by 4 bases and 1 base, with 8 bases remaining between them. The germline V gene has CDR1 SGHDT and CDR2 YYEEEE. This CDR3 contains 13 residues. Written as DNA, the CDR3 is TGTGCCAGCAGCGGGTACAGGAACACTGAAGCTTTCTTT. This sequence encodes CASSGYRNTEAFF.

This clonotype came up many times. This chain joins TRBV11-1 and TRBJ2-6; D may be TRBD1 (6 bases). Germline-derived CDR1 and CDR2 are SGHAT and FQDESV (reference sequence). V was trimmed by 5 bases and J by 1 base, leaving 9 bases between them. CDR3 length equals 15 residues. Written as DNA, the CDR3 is TGTGCCAGCAGCCCAACAGGGTCTGGGGCCAACGTCCTGACTTTC. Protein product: CASSPTGSGANVLTF.

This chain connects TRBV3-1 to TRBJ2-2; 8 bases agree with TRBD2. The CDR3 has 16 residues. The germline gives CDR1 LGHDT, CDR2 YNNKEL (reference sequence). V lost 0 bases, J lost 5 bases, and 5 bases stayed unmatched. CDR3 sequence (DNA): TGTGCCAGCAGCCAAGACCTAGCGGGTTATACCGGGGAGCTGTTTTTT. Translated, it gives CASSQDLAGYTGELFF. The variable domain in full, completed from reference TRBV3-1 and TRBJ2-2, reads DTAVSQTPKYLVTQMGNDKSIKCEQNLGHDTMYWYKQDSKKFLKIMFSYNNKELIINETVPNRFSPKSPDKAHLNLHINSLELGDSAVYFCASSQDLAGYTGELFFGEGSRLTVL.

The CDR3 nucleotides are TGTGCCAGCAGCCCACGGGACAACCTTAACTATGGCTACACCTTC. Translation gives CASSPRDNLNYGYTF. This chain joins TRBV9 and TRBJ1-2, with D possibly being TRBD1 (6 bases). This CDR3 is 15 amino acids long. The germline V and J ends were trimmed by 4 bases and 1 base, with 14 bases remaining between them. The germline V gene has CDR1 SGDLS and CDR2 YYNGEE.

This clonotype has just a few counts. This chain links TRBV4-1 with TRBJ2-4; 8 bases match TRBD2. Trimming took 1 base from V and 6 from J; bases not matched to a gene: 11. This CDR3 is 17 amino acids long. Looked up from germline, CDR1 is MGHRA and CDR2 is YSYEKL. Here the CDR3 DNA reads TGCGCCAGCAGCCAAGGGCCCGTTGGGACTAGGGGAAACATTCAGTACTTC. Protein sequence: CASSQGPVGTRGNIQYF.

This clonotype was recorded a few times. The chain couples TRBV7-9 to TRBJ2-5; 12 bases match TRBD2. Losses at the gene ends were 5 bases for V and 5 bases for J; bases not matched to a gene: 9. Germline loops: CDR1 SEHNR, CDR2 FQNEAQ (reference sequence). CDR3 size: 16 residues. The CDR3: CASSLKTSGSPETQYF. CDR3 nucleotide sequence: TGTGCCAGCAGCCTTAAGACTAGCGGGAGTCCGGAGACCCAGTACTTC.

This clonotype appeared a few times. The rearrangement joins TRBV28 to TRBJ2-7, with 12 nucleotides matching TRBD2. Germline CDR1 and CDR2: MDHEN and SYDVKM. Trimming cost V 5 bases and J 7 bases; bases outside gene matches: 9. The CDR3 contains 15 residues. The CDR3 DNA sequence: TGTGCCAGCAGTCCCACTAGCGGGAGGCACAATGAGCAGTACTTC. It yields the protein CASSPTSGRHNEQYF.

The CDR3 reads CASSFWPGGPYNEQFF. The CDR3 DNA follows: TGTGCCAGCAGTTTTTGGCCGGGGGGCCCTTACAATGAGCAGTTCTTC. The genes are TRBV27 and TRBJ2-1; TRBD2 might be the D (7 bases). Germline values: CDR1 MNHEY, CDR2 SMNVEV (reference sequence). There are 16 residues in the CDR3. The ends were cut back, 3 bases at V and 4 bases at J, with 16 bases in the middle.

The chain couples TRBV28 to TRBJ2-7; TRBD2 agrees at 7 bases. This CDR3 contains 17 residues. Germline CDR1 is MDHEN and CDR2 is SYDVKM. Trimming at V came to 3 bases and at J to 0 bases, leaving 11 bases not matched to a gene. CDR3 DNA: TGTGCCAGCAGTTTGAAGGGACTACTAACGAGCTCCTACGAGCAGTACTTC. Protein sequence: CASSLKGLLTSSYEQYF.

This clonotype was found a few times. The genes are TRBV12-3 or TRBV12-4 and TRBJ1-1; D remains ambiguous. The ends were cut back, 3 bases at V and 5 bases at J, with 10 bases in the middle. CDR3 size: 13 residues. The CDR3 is CASSFTTKTEAFF. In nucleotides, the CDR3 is TGTGCCAGCAGTTTTACGACAAAGACTGAAGCTTTCTTT.

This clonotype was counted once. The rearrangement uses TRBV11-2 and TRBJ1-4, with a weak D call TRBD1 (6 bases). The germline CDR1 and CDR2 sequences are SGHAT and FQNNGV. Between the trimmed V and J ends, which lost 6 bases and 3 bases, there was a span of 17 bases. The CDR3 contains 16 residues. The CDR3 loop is CASSLSPGVSNEKLFF. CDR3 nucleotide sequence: TGTGCCAGCAGTCTTTCCCCAGGGGTTTCTAATGAAAAACTGTTTTTT. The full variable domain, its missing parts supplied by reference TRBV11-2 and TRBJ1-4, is EAGVAQSPRYKIIEKRQSVAFWCNPISGHATLYWYQQILGQGPKLLIQFQNNGVVDDSQLPKDRFSAERLKGVDSTLKIQPAKLEDSAVYLCASSLSPGVSNEKLFFGSGTQLSVL.

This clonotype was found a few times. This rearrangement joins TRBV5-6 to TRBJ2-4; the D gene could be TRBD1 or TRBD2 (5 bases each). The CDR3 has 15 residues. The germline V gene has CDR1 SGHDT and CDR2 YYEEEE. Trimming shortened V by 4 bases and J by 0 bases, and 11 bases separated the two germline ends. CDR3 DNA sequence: TGTGCCAGCAGCATAACCGGGACAGCCAAAAACATTCAGTACTTC. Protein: CASSITGTAKNIQYF.

The CDR3 spells CASSKTDEGRSQPQHF. The CDR3 coding sequence is TGTGCCAGCAGCAAGACGGACGAGGGGCGCAGTCAGCCCCAGCATTTT. The chain recombines TRBV21-1 with TRBJ1-5; no DNA check was done on the table's D call, TRBD1. TRBV21-1 is listed as a pseudogene. This CDR3 has 16 amino acids.

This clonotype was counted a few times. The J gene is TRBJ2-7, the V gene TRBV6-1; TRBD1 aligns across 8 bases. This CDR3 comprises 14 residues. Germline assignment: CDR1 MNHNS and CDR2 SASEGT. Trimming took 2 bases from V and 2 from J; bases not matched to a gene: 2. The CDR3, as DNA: TGTGCCAGCAGTGAACAACAGGGGGCCTACGAGCAGTACTTC. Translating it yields CASSEQQGAYEQYF.

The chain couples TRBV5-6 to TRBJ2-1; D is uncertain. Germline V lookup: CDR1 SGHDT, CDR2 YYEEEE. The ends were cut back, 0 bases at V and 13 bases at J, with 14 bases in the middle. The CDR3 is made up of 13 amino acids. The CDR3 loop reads CASSLVVPETQFF. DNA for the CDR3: TGTGCCAGCAGCTTGGTTGTCCCAGAGACCCAGTTCTTC. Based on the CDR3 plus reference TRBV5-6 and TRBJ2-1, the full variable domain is DAGVTQSPTHLIKTRGQQVTLRCSPKSGHDTVSWYQQALGQGPQFIFQYYEEEERQRGNFPDRFSGHQFPNYSSELNVNALLLGDSALYLCASSLVVPETQFFGPGTRLTVL.

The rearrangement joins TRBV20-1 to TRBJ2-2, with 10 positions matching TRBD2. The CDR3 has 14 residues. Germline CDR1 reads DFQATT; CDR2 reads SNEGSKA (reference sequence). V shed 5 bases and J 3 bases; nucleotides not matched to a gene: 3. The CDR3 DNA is TGCAGTGCTGCAGGACTAGCGGACACCGGGGAGCTGTTTTTT. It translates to CSAAGLADTGELFF.

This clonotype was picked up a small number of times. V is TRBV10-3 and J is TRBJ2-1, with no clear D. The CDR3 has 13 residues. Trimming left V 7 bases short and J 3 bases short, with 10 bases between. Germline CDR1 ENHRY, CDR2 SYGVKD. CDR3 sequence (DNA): TGTGCCATCACCCCTGTACTCTACAATGAGCAGTTCTTC. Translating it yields CAITPVLYNEQFF.

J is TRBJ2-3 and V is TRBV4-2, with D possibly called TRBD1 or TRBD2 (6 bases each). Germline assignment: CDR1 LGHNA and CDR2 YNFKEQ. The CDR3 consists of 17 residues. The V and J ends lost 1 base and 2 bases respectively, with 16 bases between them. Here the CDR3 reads CASSQVVGGGNTDTQYF. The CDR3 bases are TGTGCCAGCAGCCAAGTAGTCGGGGGCGGTAACACAGATACGCAGTATTTT.

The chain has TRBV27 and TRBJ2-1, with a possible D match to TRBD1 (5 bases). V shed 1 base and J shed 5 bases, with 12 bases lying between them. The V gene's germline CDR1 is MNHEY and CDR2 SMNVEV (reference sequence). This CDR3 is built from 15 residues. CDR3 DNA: TGTGCCAGCAGTTTATTTGGACACATCGACAATGAGCAGTTCTTC. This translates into CASSLFGHIDNEQFF.

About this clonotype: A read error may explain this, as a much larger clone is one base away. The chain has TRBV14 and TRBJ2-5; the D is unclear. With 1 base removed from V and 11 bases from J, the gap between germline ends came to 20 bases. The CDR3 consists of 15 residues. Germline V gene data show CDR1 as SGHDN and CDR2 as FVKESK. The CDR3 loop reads CASSQGLPLGNEQYF. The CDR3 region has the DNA TGTGCCAGCAGCCAAGGGCTACCCCTAGGGAATGAGCAGTACTTC.

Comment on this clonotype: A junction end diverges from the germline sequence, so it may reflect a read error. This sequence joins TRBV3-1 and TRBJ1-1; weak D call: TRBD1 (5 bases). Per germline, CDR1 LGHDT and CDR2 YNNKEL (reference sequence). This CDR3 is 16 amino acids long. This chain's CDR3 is CASSQDWGKLNTEAFF. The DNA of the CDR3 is TGTGCCAGCAGCCAAGATTGGGGGAAGTTAAACACCGAAGCTTTCTTT.

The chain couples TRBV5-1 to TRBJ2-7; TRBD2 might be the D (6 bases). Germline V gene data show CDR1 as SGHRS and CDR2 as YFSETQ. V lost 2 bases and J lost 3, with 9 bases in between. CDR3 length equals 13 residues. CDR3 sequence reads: CASSFGGVYEQYF. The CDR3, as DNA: TGCGCCAGCAGCTTCGGCGGGGTCTACGAGCAGTACTTC.

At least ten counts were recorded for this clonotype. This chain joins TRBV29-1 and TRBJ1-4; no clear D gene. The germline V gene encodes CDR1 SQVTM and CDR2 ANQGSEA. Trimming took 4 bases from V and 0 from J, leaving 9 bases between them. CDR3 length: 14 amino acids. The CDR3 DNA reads TGCAGCGTTGCACACACAGCAACTAATGAAAAACTGTTTTTT. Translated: CSVAHTATNEKLFF.

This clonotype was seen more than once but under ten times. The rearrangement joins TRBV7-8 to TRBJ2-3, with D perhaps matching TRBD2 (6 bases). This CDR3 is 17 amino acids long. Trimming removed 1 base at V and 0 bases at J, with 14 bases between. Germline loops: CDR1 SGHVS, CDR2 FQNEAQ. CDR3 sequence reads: CASSLGLTSFSTDTQYF. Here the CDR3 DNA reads TGTGCCAGCAGCTTAGGATTAACTAGCTTTAGCACAGATACGCAGTATTTT. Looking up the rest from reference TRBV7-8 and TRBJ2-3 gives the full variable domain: GAGVSQSPRYKVAKRGQDVALRCDPISGHVSLFWYQQALGQGPEFLTYFQNEAQLDKSGLPSDRFFAERPEGSVSTLKIQRTQQEDSAVYLCASSLGLTSFSTDTQYFGPGTRLTVL.

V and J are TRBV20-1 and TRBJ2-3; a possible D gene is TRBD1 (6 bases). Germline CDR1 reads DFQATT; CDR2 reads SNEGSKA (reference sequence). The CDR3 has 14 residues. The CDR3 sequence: CIVVEQGGADTQYF. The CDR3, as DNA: TGCATTGTCGTCGAACAGGGTGGCGCAGATACGCAGTATTTT.

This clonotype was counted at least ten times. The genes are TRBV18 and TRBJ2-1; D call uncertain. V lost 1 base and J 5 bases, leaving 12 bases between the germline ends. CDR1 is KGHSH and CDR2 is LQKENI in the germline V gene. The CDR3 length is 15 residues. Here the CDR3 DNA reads TGTGCCAGCTCACCACTATGGCTACCTAACAATGAGCAGTTCTTC. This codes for CASSPLWLPNNEQFF.

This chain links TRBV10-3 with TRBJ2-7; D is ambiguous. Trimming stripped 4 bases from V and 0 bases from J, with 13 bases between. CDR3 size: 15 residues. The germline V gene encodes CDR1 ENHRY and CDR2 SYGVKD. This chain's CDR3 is CAISARGPSSYEQYF. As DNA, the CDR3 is TGTGCCATCAGTGCAAGAGGCCCTAGCTCCTACGAGCAGTACTTC.